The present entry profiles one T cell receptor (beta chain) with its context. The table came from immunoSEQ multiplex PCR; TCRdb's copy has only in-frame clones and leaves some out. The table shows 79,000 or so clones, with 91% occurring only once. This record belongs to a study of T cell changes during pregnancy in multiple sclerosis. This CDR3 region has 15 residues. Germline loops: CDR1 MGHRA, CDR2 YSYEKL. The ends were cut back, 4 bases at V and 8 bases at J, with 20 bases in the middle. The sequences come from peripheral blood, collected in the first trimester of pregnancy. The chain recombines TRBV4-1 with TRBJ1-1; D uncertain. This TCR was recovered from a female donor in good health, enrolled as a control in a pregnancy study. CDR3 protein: CASSPAKSAPPEAFF. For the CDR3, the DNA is TGCGCCAGCAGCCCCGCGAAGTCCGCGCCCCCGGAAGCTTTCTTT.